This note documents a single T cell receptor beta chain sequence. The sample belongs to a study of blood T cell repertoires in COVID-19. The V and J ends lost 1 base and 0 bases respectively, with 10 bases between them. Germline V CDR1 and CDR2: SEHNR, FQNEAQ (reference sequence). This CDR3 has 16 residues. The data were produced by immunoSEQ multiplex PCR, yet TCRdb's version contains in-frame clones alone and is incomplete. The sample has over 55,000 clones; around 80% are singletons. The clonotype was recovered from a woman in her forties with acute COVID-19. Sample: PBMCs or T cells enriched from blood (not recorded which). The chain uses TRBV7-9 and TRBJ1-3, with D uncertain. CDR3 amino acids: CASSLGLALSGNTIYF. As DNA, the CDR3 is TGTGCCAGCAGCTTAGGTCTGGCCCTCTCTGGAAACACCATATATTTT.